Presented here are 8 T cell receptor beta chains from one specimen sequenced in a study of T-cell reconstitution after alpha-beta-depleted transplantation in children. TCRbeta library preparation incorporated unique molecular identifiers. TCRdb itself ran the PCR reads through MiXCR, one entry per CDR3 protein. The table shows hundreds of thousands of distinct CDR3 sequences, with 20% to 30% occurring only once. Here the sequenced sample was PBMCs, mostly from graft donor cells, taken 360 days after TCRalphabeta/CD19-depleted stem cell transplant. Receptors originate from a female patient aged 2-10 years who had a stem cell transplant for congenital amegakaryocytic thrombocytopenia, so the T cells may come from the graft donor.

CDR3 sequence reads: CASTASGDYEQYF. As DNA, the CDR3 is TGTGCCAGCACGGCCTCAGGGGATTACGAGCAGTACTTC. The chain carries TRBV2 and TRBJ2-7, with D possibly matching TRBD1 (6 bases). The CDR3 is 13 residues long. Between the trimmed V and J ends, which lost 7 bases and 4 bases, there was a span of 14 bases. CDR1 and CDR2 from the germline V gene are SNHLY and FYNNEI.

This clonotype was recorded a few times. The V and J genes are TRBV4-1 and TRBJ1-2; 8 nucleotides line up with TRBD1. The CDR3 is 15 residues long. Germline CDR1 and CDR2: MGHRA and YSYEKL. V lost 1 base, J lost 1 base, and 2 bases stayed unmatched. CDR3 protein: CASSQGTGNNYGYTF. DNA for the CDR3: TGCGCCAGCAGCCAAGGGACAGGGAATAACTATGGCTACACCTTC.

This sequence joins TRBV4-3 and TRBJ2-5; no reliable D call. Per the germline V gene, CDR1 is LGHNA and CDR2 is YSLEER. This CDR3 spans 15 amino acids. Trimming stripped 0 bases from V and 3 bases from J, with 11 bases between. CDR3 nucleotide sequence: TGCGCCAGCAGCCAAGAATGGAGACGGGAAGAGACCCAGTACTTC. Its translation is CASSQEWRREETQYF.

The rearrangement uses TRBV2 and TRBJ2-7; D uncertain. The V end was cut by 2 bases, the J end by 4 bases, with 6 bases between. Germline V gene lookup returns CDR1 SNHLY and CDR2 FYNNEI. CDR3 size: 12 residues. CDR3 protein: CASSEPRYEQYF. The CDR3 nucleotides read TGTGCCAGCAGTGAACCCCGGTACGAGCAGTACTTC.

This chain links TRBV29-1 with TRBJ2-7, with D possibly TRBD2 on 5 matching bases. The CDR3 has 13 amino acids. V lost 7 bases, J lost 2 bases, and 15 bases lay in between. Germline values: CDR1 SQVTM, CDR2 ANQGSEA. The CDR3 nucleotides are TGCAGCGCTGGAACTGGACTTACCTACGAGCAGTACTTC. Amino acid sequence: CSAGTGLTYEQYF.

This clonotype was counted a few times. The chain combines TRBV5-1 with TRBJ2-6, with TRBD1 matching 7 bases. Losses at the gene ends were 0 bases for V and 10 bases for J; bases not matched to a gene: 16. This CDR3 contains 18 residues. Germline V gives CDR1 SGHRS, CDR2 YFSETQ. CDR3 nucleotide sequence: TGCGCCAGCAGCTTGGAACGGGACAGTCTCCCAACGTCGAACGTCCTGACTTTC. Its translation is CASSLERDSLPTSNVLTF.

This clonotype was picked up a small number of times. This chain joins TRBV12-3 or TRBV12-4 and TRBJ1-1; the D is unclear. The CDR3 extends over 14 amino acids. Trimming cost V 4 bases and J 2 bases, with 11 bases left between them. CDR3 region: CASSYRSDNTEAFF. Here the CDR3 DNA reads TGTGCCAGCAGTTATCGTTCGGATAACACTGAAGCTTTCTTT.

This chain links TRBV20-1 with TRBJ2-7; TRBD2 aligns across 10 bases. V trimming: 5 bases; J trimming: 3 bases; junction bases outside the gene matches: 10. Germline V lookup: CDR1 DFQATT, CDR2 SNEGSKA (reference sequence). CDR3 length equals 15 residues. The DNA for the CDR3 is TGCAGTGCTCAAAATAGCGGGGGGAGATACTACGAGCAGTACTTC. Translation gives CSAQNSGGRYYEQYF.